This T cell receptor beta chain stems from a study of early T cells in non-severe SARS-CoV-2 infection. Study context: Sequencing used unsorted whole-blood bulk RNA, so chains lack pairing. Study-level findings and limits: Anti-spike CD8 responses were favored in VDJdb matching, and private and CD4 specificities were missed.

Attached unique molecular identifiers marked individual cDNA molecules. TCRdb re-called the 5' RACE reads through MiXCR, storing one row per CDR3 protein. The sample has more than 85,000 distinct CDR3 sequences, over 9.5% seen once. This clonotype showed up many times. Antigen unknown. CDR3 length: 13 residues. Germline V gene data show CDR1 as SGDLS and CDR2 as YYNGEE. V dropped 3 bases and J dropped 6 bases, with 9 bases sitting between them. This TCR was recovered from an adult who was a healthcare worker with PCR-confirmed SARS-CoV-2 infection or an uninfected control (not recorded which). The chain recombines TRBV9 with TRBJ2-2; D unclear. The source material was whole blood, sampled at baseline. The CDR3 nucleotides read TGTGCCAGCAGCGCCTTCAAGCCCGGGGAGCTGTTTTTT. Protein product: CASSAFKPGELFF.